Included here is one T cell receptor (beta chain) sequence, with context. Its antigen remains unidentified. Germline V lookup: CDR1 ENHRY, CDR2 SYGVKD. V was clipped by 0 bases and J by 4 bases; unmatched bases: 12. This CDR3 contains 18 residues. The assay was immunoSEQ multiplex PCR, and TCRdb's table has in-frame clones only and misses some. The profile covers about 120,000 clones, with roughly 88% appearing a single time and around 3.5% taken by the ten largest. The data are from a study of T cell responses to AZD1222 COVID-19 vaccine. General study findings and limits: The repertoires were collected only after the peak T cell response. Variant regions that are unmutated are reportedly the target of nearly half of spike-specific TCRs. Spike-specific TCR breadth and depth were elevated following two AZD1222 doses. The donors showed a predominance of white British ancestry and of females, with possible underestimation of clonal diversity.

The receptor was isolated from an adult in good health. The rearrangement uses TRBV10-3 and TRBJ1-2, with 9 nucleotides matching TRBD1. Sequencing was performed on peripheral blood, taken on day 0 of AZD1222 vaccination. The CDR3 reads CAISESRAAQGAGYGYTF. The DNA of the CDR3 is TGTGCCATCAGTGAGTCCCGGGCTGCACAGGGGGCTGGCTATGGCTACACCTTC.